This T cell receptor beta chain emerged from a study of Graves' ophthalmopathy and Graves' hyperthyroidism. The V segment lost 6 bases and the J segment 6 bases; nucleotides outside the gene matches: 5. This CDR3 has 13 amino acids. Where ophthalmopathy was present, donors had moderate-to-severe activity, CAS ≥3, NOSPECS ≥4 and duration under 3 months. The TCR beta CDR3 regions underwent amplification from RNA transcripts. The authors performed first-round RT-PCR with HTBI primers and then a second-round multiplex PCR. TCRdb called the multiplex PCR reads again in MiXCR, with one record for every CDR3 protein. The sample lists 200,000 to 300,000 distinct CDR3 sequences, around 42% occurring once. The sample holds many counts of this clonotype.

The source is an adult man with Graves' ophthalmopathy. This chain uses TRBV12-3 or TRBV12-4 with TRBJ1-2, with 9 bases aligning to TRBD1. Sequencing input: peripheral blood. CDR3 nucleotides: TGTGCCAGCAGATTTACAGGGGGCCATGGCTACACCTTC. It yields the protein CASRFTGGHGYTF.